This entry lists 3 T cell receptor beta chains sequenced from one sample in a study of blood T cell repertoires in COVID-19. Sequencing used immunoSEQ multiplex PCR; TCRdb keeps in-frame clones, though not all of them. Among roughly 160,000 clones, around nine tenths were seen once, and the ten largest hold around a tenth. The specimen sequenced was peripheral blood. The source of these receptors is a woman between 65 and 79 years old with COVID-19, enrolled during active disease.

This clone was counted a single time. The V gene is TRBV2, the J gene TRBJ1-1, with D maybe TRBD1 (6 bases). Trimming removed 6 bases at V and 4 bases at J, with 15 bases between. CDR3 length: 14 amino acids. The germline V gene encodes CDR1 SNHLY and CDR2 FYNNEI. The chain's CDR3 is CASRAYRAGTEAFF. In nucleotides, the CDR3 is TGTGCCAGCAGGGCGTACAGGGCGGGCACTGAAGCTTTCTTT.

The chain couples TRBV5-1 to TRBJ2-2, with 9 bases fitting TRBD1. V lost 2 bases and J lost 4; bases outside the gene matches: 12. The CDR3 is made up of 18 amino acids. Germline V gene data show CDR1 as SGHRS and CDR2 as YFSETQ. The CDR3, as DNA: TGCGCCAGCAGCTTTTGGAACAGGGGGCTTCGGGGCACCGGGGAGCTGTTTTTT. Translated, it gives CASSFWNRGLRGTGELFF.

This clone was counted only a few times. The V call is TRBV7-2, the J call TRBJ1-1, with a possible D match to TRBD1 (5 bases). CDR1 and CDR2 from the germline V gene are SGHTA and FQGNSA. The germline V and J ends were trimmed by 3 bases and 1 base, with 6 bases remaining between them. CDR3 length: 13 residues. As DNA, the CDR3 is TGTGCCAGCAGCTTCGGGGGGAACACTGAAGCTTTCTTT. Translating gives CASSFGGNTEAFF.